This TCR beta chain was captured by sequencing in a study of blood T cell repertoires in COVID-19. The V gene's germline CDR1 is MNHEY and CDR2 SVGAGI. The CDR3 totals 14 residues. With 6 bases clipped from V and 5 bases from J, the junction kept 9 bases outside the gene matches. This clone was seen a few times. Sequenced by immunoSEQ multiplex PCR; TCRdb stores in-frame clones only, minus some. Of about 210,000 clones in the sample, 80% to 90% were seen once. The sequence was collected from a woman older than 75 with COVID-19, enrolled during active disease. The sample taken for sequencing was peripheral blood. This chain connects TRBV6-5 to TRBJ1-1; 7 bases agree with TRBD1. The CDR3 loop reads CASRRLSGGTEAFF. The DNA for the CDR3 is TGTGCCAGCAGGCGCCTCTCAGGGGGGACTGAAGCTTTCTTT.